This entry is about one T cell receptor beta chain. Only in-frame clones appear in the TCRdb table, and some are missing; sequencing was by immunoSEQ multiplex PCR. Seen here are about 230,000 clones, 70% to 85% observed once, and the top ten hold around 2%. This sample is part of a study of blood T cell repertoires in COVID-19. Study background: In each case, the material was cDNA or gDNA derived from T cells, B-cell-depleted T cells, or PBMCs.

Trimming cost V 0 bases and J 5 bases; bases outside gene matches: 2. The CDR3 covers 14 residues. The germline CDR1 and CDR2 sequences are SGHRS and YFSETQ. This clonotype was sampled from a man between 60 and 75 years old who had recovered from COVID-19. The chain has TRBV5-1 and TRBJ1-3; 7 bases align to TRBD1. The source material was PBMCs or T cells enriched from blood (not recorded which). CDR3 nucleotides: TGCGCCAGCAGCTTGGGACAGGGACGAAACACCATATATTTT. Amino acid sequence: CASSLGQGRNTIYF.